Each of the 29 T cell receptor beta chains below was sequenced from the same sample in a study of cytomegalovirus exposure and HLA in healthy donors. The PCR used 60 Vbeta and 13 Jbeta primers. The repertoire was sequenced with immunoSEQ multiplex PCR; TCRdb's copy has only in-frame clones and lacks some. The sample carries roughly 150,000 clones, around three quarters recorded once. Material: PBMCs. These receptors came from a middle-aged man in good health and CMV-seronegative.

V gene TRBV10-3 combines with J gene TRBJ1-1; the D is unclear. V was pared by 2 bases and J by 1 base, with 5 bases between. CDR1 is ENHRY and CDR2 is SYGVKD in the germline V gene. The CDR3 has 13 residues. The CDR3 DNA sequence: TGTGCCATCAGTGAGCTCAGGAACACTGAAGCTTTCTTT. This sequence encodes CAISELRNTEAFF.

The rearrangement links TRBV5-1 to TRBJ2-3, with 7 positions matching TRBD1. CDR3 length: 14 residues. Germline V gene sequence: CDR1 SGHRS, CDR2 YFSETQ. Trimming removed 4 bases from V and 2 bases from J; junction bases left unmatched: 4. The CDR3 DNA sequence: TGCGCCAGCAGCACAGACAGGGACACAGATACGCAGTATTTT. Translating gives CASSTDRDTDTQYF.

This clone was observed a few times. The genes are TRBV11-3 and TRBJ2-7; D unclear. V was shortened by 2 bases and J by 0 bases, with 8 bases between the two germline ends. The CDR3 is 14 residues long. Germline V gene sequence: CDR1 SGHNT, CDR2 YENEEA. In nucleotides, the CDR3 is TGTGCCAGCAGCTTATATACAGCCTCCTACGAGCAGTACTTC. Translated: CASSLYTASYEQYF.

The V and J genes are TRBV6-1 and TRBJ1-1; 8 nucleotides align to TRBD1. Germline assignment: CDR1 MNHNS and CDR2 SASEGT. The CDR3 has 15 residues. V gave up 4 bases and J gave up 4 bases; unmatched junction bases: 8. The CDR3 DNA reads TGTGCCAGCAGTGTGAGGACAGGGCAGCGCACTGAAGCTTTCTTT. It encodes CASSVRTGQRTEAFF.

This chain links TRBV4-3 with TRBJ1-4, with a weak D call TRBD1 (5 bases). The V end lost 0 bases, the J end lost 3 bases, and 11 bases lay between the germline ends. This CDR3 contains 16 residues. CDR1 and CDR2 (germline): LGHNA, YSLEER. The CDR3 here is CASSQDGRGANEKLFF. The CDR3 region has the DNA TGCGCCAGCAGCCAAGATGGGAGGGGCGCTAATGAAAAACTGTTTTTT.

This clone was detected a few times. V is TRBV4-2 and J is TRBJ2-1; 12 bases fit TRBD2. The CDR3 contains 18 residues. V shed 0 bases, J shed 4 bases, and the junction held 7 bases outside the gene matches. CDR1 LGHNA and CDR2 YNFKEQ come from the germline V gene. CDR3 amino acids: CASSQDSLLAGGYNEQFF. CDR3 in DNA: TGTGCCAGCAGCCAAGATTCCCTACTAGCGGGAGGTTACAATGAGCAGTTCTTC.

This clone has more than one count but fewer than ten. The CDR3 coding sequence is TGTGCCAGCCCAGGGTCGGAAGGCGGGGAGCTGTTTTTT. Residues: CASPGSEGGELFF. The chain is built from TRBV9 and TRBJ2-2, with D maybe TRBD1 (5 bases). Trimming pared 7 bases from V and 7 bases from J, leaving 14 bases between. Germline CDR1 is SGDLS and CDR2 is YYNGEE. The CDR3 contains 13 residues.

The J gene is TRBJ1-2, the V gene TRBV11-2, with 11 bases aligning to TRBD1. This CDR3 has 16 residues. The trim removed 0 bases at V and 7 bases at J, leaving 7 bases unmatched. CDR1 and CDR2 (germline): SGHAT, FQNNGV. The CDR3 coding sequence is TGTGCCAGCAGCTTAGATAGCTGGACAGGGGGCAGTGGCTACACCTTC. It yields the protein CASSLDSWTGGSGYTF.

V and J are TRBV7-3 and TRBJ2-7, with a weak D call TRBD1 (6 bases). Trimming shortened V by 3 bases and J by 3 bases, and 12 bases separated the two germline ends. Germline V gene data show CDR1 as SGHTA and CDR2 as FQGTGA. This CDR3 has 14 amino acids. CDR3 loop: CASSFQGPRYEQYF. The CDR3 nucleotides are TGTGCCAGCAGCTTTCAGGGGCCGCGCTACGAGCAGTACTTC.

This clone has just a few counts. V usage is TRBV7-2 and J usage is TRBJ2-5; D is unresolved. The CDR3 sequence is 14 residues long. Trimming left V 3 bases short and J 7 bases short, with 15 bases between. The germline V gene has CDR1 SGHTA and CDR2 FQGNSA. CDR3 nucleotide sequence: TGTGCCAGCAGCTTGAGCGCCACCACGGGGACCCAGTACTTC. Its translation is CASSLSATTGTQYF.

This chain uses TRBV7-9 with TRBJ1-2, with 8 bases fitting TRBD1. The CDR3 is 14 amino acids. The junction had 5 bases not matched to a gene; V was cut back by 3 bases and J by 5 bases. Looked up from germline, CDR1 is SEHNR and CDR2 is FQNEAQ (reference sequence). The CDR3 sequence is CASSFQGAYYGYTF. The CDR3 DNA sequence: TGTGCCAGCAGCTTTCAGGGGGCTTATTATGGCTACACCTTC.

The chain uses TRBV7-3 and TRBJ2-2; 12 bases line up with TRBD1. This CDR3 contains 15 residues. The V gene end was trimmed by 3 bases and the J gene end by 5 bases; junction bases not matched to a gene: 1. Germline CDR1 and CDR2: SGHTA and FQGTGA. The CDR3, as DNA: TGTGCCAGCAGCTTGGGACAGGGGGCGACCGGGGAGCTGTTTTTT. Encoded protein: CASSLGQGATGELFF.

This chain connects TRBV25-1 to TRBJ2-7; the D is unclear. Per the germline V gene, CDR1 is MGHDK and CDR2 is SYGVNS. V shed 5 bases and J shed 11 bases, with 13 bases lying between them. The CDR3 length is 11 residues. CDR3 DNA: TGTGCCAGCAGTATTTACAGTACCGAGTACTTC. Residues: CASSIYSTEYF.

This clone appeared once. The chain has TRBV2 and TRBJ1-2; 7 bases match TRBD1. CDR3 size: 15 residues. CDR1 is SNHLY and CDR2 is FYNNEI in the germline V gene. Germline trimming cut 0 bases from V and 4 bases from J; bases unmatched to any gene: 5. CDR3 protein: CASSEAQGGGYGYTF. CDR3 bases: TGTGCCAGCAGTGAAGCGCAGGGGGGTGGCTATGGCTACACCTTC. Full variable domain (missing parts from reference TRBV2 and TRBJ1-2): EPEVTQTPSHQVTQMGQEVILRCVPISNHLYFYWYRQILGQKVEFLVSFYNNEISEKSEIFDDQFSVERPDGSNFTLKIRSTKLEDSAMYFCASSEAQGGGYGYTFGSGTRLTVV.

A few counts support this clone. J is TRBJ2-7 and V is TRBV5-4, with a possible D match to TRBD1 (5 bases). Trimming stripped 5 bases from V and 2 bases from J, with 8 bases between. Germline CDR1 SGHNT, CDR2 YYREEE (reference sequence). This CDR3 comprises 12 residues. In DNA form, the CDR3 reads TGTGCCAGCAGTTCGGACACCTACGAGCAGTACTTC. It codes for CASSSDTYEQYF.

Written as DNA, the CDR3 is TGCGCCAGCAGCCAAGAGCTAGCGGCGTGGCAGTTCTTC. Its protein is CASSQELAAWQFF. The V and J genes are TRBV4-3 and TRBJ2-1; TRBD2 matches at 7 bases. V dropped 0 bases and J dropped 12; count of bases not matched to a gene: 5. There are 13 residues in the CDR3. The germline V gene has CDR1 LGHNA and CDR2 YSLEER.

This clone was observed a single time. V is TRBV6-5 and J is TRBJ2-7; no reliable D call. The CDR3 runs to 12 residues. Trimming pared 2 bases from V and 3 bases from J, leaving 5 bases between. Germline V gene data show CDR1 as MNHEY and CDR2 as SVGAGI. The CDR3 bases are TGTGCCAGCAGTTACGCAGGCTACGAGCAGTACTTC. Translating gives CASSYAGYEQYF.

The chain has TRBV5-1 and TRBJ2-7; 7 positions match TRBD2. V shed 4 bases, J shed 12 bases, and the junction held 10 bases outside the gene matches. In germline, CDR1 is SGHRS, CDR2 YFSETQ. The CDR3 is made up of 12 amino acids. CDR3 amino acids: CASSDGETSVYF. The CDR3 DNA is TGCGCCAGCAGCGACGGGGAAACTAGCGTGTACTTC.

This chain joins TRBV4-3 and TRBJ2-6, with 8 bases aligning to TRBD1. V shed 4 bases, J shed 2 bases, and the junction held 4 bases outside the gene matches. The CDR3 length is 16 residues. Germline V gene lookup returns CDR1 LGHNA and CDR2 YSLEER. The CDR3 bases are TGCGCCAGCAGCCTGGGACAGGAAACTGGGGCCAACGTCCTGACTTTC. Protein product: CASSLGQETGANVLTF.

The CDR3 sequence: CASGPGQYGSYEQYF. Here the CDR3 DNA reads TGTGCTAGTGGTCCCGGACAATACGGGTCCTACGAGCAGTACTTC. The rearrangement links TRBV12-5 to TRBJ2-7, with D possibly being TRBD1 (5 bases). This CDR3 comprises 15 residues. Trimming took off 5 bases at V and 1 base at J, with 15 bases between the two ends. CDR1 LGHNT and CDR2 FRNRAP come from the germline V gene.

This clone was found a few times. J is TRBJ1-1 and V is TRBV6-1, with D uncertain. This CDR3 spans 14 amino acids. V lost 2 bases and J 3 bases, leaving 10 bases between the germline ends. Looked up from germline, CDR1 is MNHNS and CDR2 is SASEGT. The DNA of the CDR3 is TGTGCCAGCAGTGAACACACCGAAGACACTGAAGCTTTCTTT. Amino acids: CASSEHTEDTEAFF.

The chain is built from TRBV19 and TRBJ2-5; D call uncertain. Germline V CDR1 and CDR2: LNHDA, SQIVND (reference sequence). Trimming cost V 5 bases and J 4 bases, with 8 bases left between them. This CDR3 comprises 12 residues. CDR3 nucleotide sequence: TGTGCCAGTAGTTCGCCGAGAGAGACCCAGTACTTC. It encodes CASSSPRETQYF.

Of note for this clone: An end of the junction differs from the germline gene, which may be a read error. The chain carries TRBV7-9 and TRBJ2-7; D gene uncertain. The CDR3 consists of 12 residues. Germline CDR1 and CDR2: SEHNR and FQNEAQ (reference sequence). CDR3 amino acids: CSSSSVSSEQYF. CDR3 DNA: TGTTCCAGCAGTTCCGTGTCTAGCGAGCAGTACTTC. Together with reference TRBV7-9 and TRBJ2-7, the CDR3 gives the full variable domain: DTGVSQNPRHKITKRGQNVTFRCDPISEHNRLYWYRQTLGQGPEFLTYFQNEAQLEKSRLLSDRFSAERPKGSFSTLEIQRTEQGDSAMYLCSSSSVSSEQYFGPGTRLTVT.

The V gene is TRBV18, the J gene TRBJ1-5; 11 positions match TRBD1. V gave up 3 bases and J gave up 4 bases; unmatched junction bases: 2. CDR3 length equals 15 residues. Germline assignment: CDR1 KGHSH and CDR2 LQKENI. CDR3 DNA sequence: TGTGCCAGCTCACCCGGGACAGGGGGTAATCAGCCCCAGCATTTT. It codes for CASSPGTGGNQPQHF. Filled out from reference TRBV18 and TRBJ1-5, the complete variable domain reads NAGVMQNPRHLVRRRGQEARLRCSPMKGHSHVYWYRQLPEEGLKFMVYLQKENIIDESGMPKERFSAEFPKEGPSILRIQQVVRGDSAAYFCASSPGTGGNQPQHFGDGTRLSIL.

This sequence joins TRBV5-1 and TRBJ1-1; D is unresolved. In germline, CDR1 is SGHRS, CDR2 YFSETQ. This CDR3 is built from 13 residues. V shed 0 bases and J shed 3 bases, with 6 bases lying between them. CDR3 DNA: TGCGCCAGCAGCTTGGGGCAGGACACTGAAGCTTTCTTT. Encoded protein: CASSLGQDTEAFF. Looking up the rest from reference TRBV5-1 and TRBJ1-1 gives the full variable domain: KAGVTQTPRYLIKTRGQQVTLSCSPISGHRSVSWYQQTPGQGLQFLFEYFSETQRNKGNFPGRFSGRQFSNSRSEMNVSTLELGDSALYLCASSLGQDTEAFFGQGTRLTVV.

This clone has only a few counts. The CDR3 region is CASSPLALDGELFF. For the CDR3, the DNA is TGTGCCAGCAGCCCCCTCGCCCTAGACGGGGAGCTGTTTTTT. The chain carries TRBV7-3 and TRBJ2-2; no clear D gene. V gave up 5 bases and J gave up 7 bases, with 14 bases separating them. This CDR3 is 14 amino acids long. Germline V gene data show CDR1 as SGHTA and CDR2 as FQGTGA.

The V gene is TRBV7-9, the J gene TRBJ2-7, with a possible D match to TRBD2 (6 bases). CDR1 and CDR2 from the germline V gene are SEHNR and FQNEAQ (reference sequence). The CDR3 has 14 amino acids. V gave up 5 bases and J gave up 3 bases, with 14 bases separating them. CDR3 in amino acids: CASSPPRDFYEQYF. In DNA, the CDR3 is TGTGCCAGCAGCCCCCCCCGGGACTTCTACGAGCAGTACTTC.

CDR3: CSVRSADTIYF. DNA of the CDR3: TGCAGCGTTCGGAGTGCGGACACCATATATTTT. V gene TRBV29-1 combines with J gene TRBJ1-3; D is unresolved. The CDR3 runs to 11 residues. Trimming stripped 5 bases from V and 8 bases from J, with 10 bases between. In germline, CDR1 is SQVTM, CDR2 ANQGSEA.

The V call is TRBV2, the J call TRBJ1-1; D is ambiguous. The CDR3 spans 14 residues. The V end was cut by 3 bases, the J end by 0 bases, with 8 bases between. Germline lookup yields CDR1 SNHLY and CDR2 FYNNEI. For the CDR3, the DNA is TGTGCCAGCAGTGATATGGTAGTGAACACTGAAGCTTTCTTT. Translated, it gives CASSDMVVNTEAFF.